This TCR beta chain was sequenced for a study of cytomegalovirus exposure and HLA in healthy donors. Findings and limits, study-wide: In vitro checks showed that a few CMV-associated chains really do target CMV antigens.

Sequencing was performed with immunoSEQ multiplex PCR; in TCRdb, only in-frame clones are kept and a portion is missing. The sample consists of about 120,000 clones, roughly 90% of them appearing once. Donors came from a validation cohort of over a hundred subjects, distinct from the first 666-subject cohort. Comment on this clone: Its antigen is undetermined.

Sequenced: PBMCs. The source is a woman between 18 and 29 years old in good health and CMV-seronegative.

CDR3 coding DNA: TGTGCCAGCAGCGTAGATCAGTATGGGAACACTGAAGCTTTCTTT. This sequence encodes CASSVDQYGNTEAFF. This sequence joins TRBV9 and TRBJ1-1; no firm D call. The CDR3 is 15 residues long. V shed 0 bases and J shed 1 base, with 10 bases lying between them. Germline V gene sequence: CDR1 SGDLS, CDR2 YYNGEE. The entire variable domain, with the rest obtained from reference TRBV9 and TRBJ1-1, is as follows: DSGVTQTPKHLITATGQRVTLRCSPRSGDLSVYWYQQSLDQGLQFLIQYYNGEERAKGNILERFSAQQFPDLHSELNLSSLELGDSALYFCASSVDQYGNTEAFFGQGTRLTVV.